Each of the 28 T cell receptor beta chains below was sequenced from the same sample in a study of T-cell reconstitution after alpha-beta-depleted transplantation in children. Unique molecular identifiers were incorporated when the TCRbeta library was constructed. TCRdb processed the PCR reads anew with MiXCR; each CDR3 protein has one entry. The sample has approximately 490,000 distinct CDR3 sequences; 10% to 13% are singletons. The sample in question was PBMCs, obtained before TCRalphabeta/CD19-depleted stem cell transplant. All receptors come from a child aged 2 to 9 with inherited bone marrow failure, due to receive a stem cell transplant.

This clonotype was recorded many times. As DNA, the CDR3 is TGTGCCAGCAGCCCCCACTTGCAGAGCTCCTACGAGCAGTACTTC. Protein: CASSPHLQSSYEQYF. The gene calls are TRBV5-6 and TRBJ2-7; D is ambiguous. V dropped 4 bases and J dropped 0 bases, with 14 bases sitting between them. Germline lookup yields CDR1 SGHDT and CDR2 YYEEEE. The CDR3 extends over 15 amino acids. Supplemented by reference TRBV5-6 and TRBJ2-7, the full variable domain reads DAGVTQSPTHLIKTRGQQVTLRCSPKSGHDTVSWYQQALGQGPQFIFQYYEEEERQRGNFPDRFSGHQFPNYSSELNVNALLLGDSALYLCASSPHLQSSYEQYFGPGTRLTVT.

At least ten counts were recorded for this clonotype. The CDR3 is CASSLHFSTGPSNEQFF. Here the CDR3 DNA reads TGTGCCAGCAGCCTACACTTCTCTACCGGACCATCCAATGAGCAGTTCTTC. This chain connects TRBV7-9 to TRBJ2-1, with D unclear. The germline V and J ends were trimmed by 5 bases and 6 bases, with 23 bases remaining between them. Per the germline V gene, CDR1 is SEHNR and CDR2 is FQNEAQ (reference sequence). The CDR3 length is 17 residues.

This clonotype was seen ten or more times. The CDR3 DNA is TGTGCCAGCAGTATGAGTTGGGGGGCATATACGCAGTATTTT. The encoded protein is CASSMSWGAYTQYF. This rearrangement joins TRBV27 to TRBJ2-3, with D perhaps TRBD1 or TRBD2 (6 bases each). CDR1 and CDR2 (germline): MNHEY, SMNVEV (reference sequence). V shed 5 bases and J shed 7 bases, with 16 bases lying between them. CDR3 length equals 14 residues.

This clonotype was detected a few times. The rearrangement joins TRBV7-9 to TRBJ2-3; 8 bases are shared with TRBD1. The V gene end was trimmed by 1 base and the J gene end by 7 bases; junction bases not matched to a gene: 4. The CDR3 contains 14 residues. The germline V gene encodes CDR1 SEHNR and CDR2 FQNEAQ (reference sequence). The CDR3 bases are TGTGCCAGCAGCTTAGAAACAGGGGGAAATACGCAGTATTTT. Its translation: CASSLETGGNTQYF.

This clonotype was seen at least ten times. The chain uses TRBV15 and TRBJ2-2; D perhaps matches TRBD2 (6 bases). This CDR3 spans 16 amino acids. The germline V gene encodes CDR1 LNHNV and CDR2 YYDKDF (reference sequence). The germline V and J ends were trimmed by 0 bases and 3 bases, with 11 bases remaining between them. Here the CDR3 reads CATSRDTGVDTGELFF. The DNA for the CDR3 is TGTGCCACCAGCAGAGATACGGGGGTGGACACCGGGGAGCTGTTTTTT.

The chain combines TRBV5-1 with TRBJ2-7; 7 positions agree with TRBD1. J gave up 5 bases and V 6 bases, and 8 bases lay outside the gene matches. Germline values: CDR1 SGHRS, CDR2 YFSETQ. This CDR3 comprises 13 residues. The CDR3 sequence: CASTWGQGDEQYF. CDR3 nucleotides: TGCGCCAGCACCTGGGGGCAGGGGGACGAGCAGTACTTC.

The table lists this clonotype with a few counts. The chain recombines TRBV29-1 with TRBJ2-3; no definite D call. The CDR3 runs to 10 residues. The V end was cut by 5 bases, the J end by 6 bases, with 6 bases between. Germline V gives CDR1 SQVTM, CDR2 ANQGSEA. The CDR3 protein is CSVQVDTQYF. CDR3 bases: TGCAGCGTTCAAGTGGATACGCAGTATTTT.

In this sample, this clonotype turned up many times. The rearrangement uses TRBV20-1 and TRBJ2-7, with D perhaps TRBD1 (6 bases). The V end lost 6 bases, the J end lost 0 bases, and 12 bases lay between the germline ends. The CDR3 length is 13 residues. The germline V gene has CDR1 DFQATT and CDR2 SNEGSKA (reference sequence). In nucleotides, the CDR3 is TGCAGTGCAAGGGACACCCACTCCTACGAGCAGTACTTC. Translating gives CSARDTHSYEQYF.

This clonotype was seen ten or more times. The V call is TRBV28, the J call TRBJ2-3; 10 bases agree with TRBD1. CDR3 length: 15 residues. CDR1 and CDR2 (germline): MDHEN, SYDVKM. V shed 3 bases and J 4 bases; nucleotides not matched to a gene: 4. The DNA for the CDR3 is TGTGCCAGCAGTTTCTTAGGACAGGGGGCAGATACGCAGTATTTT. Residues: CASSFLGQGADTQYF.

This clonotype has a count of ten or more. The rearrangement joins TRBV20-1 to TRBJ2-5; D may be TRBD1 (6 bases). The V and J ends lost 3 bases and 3 bases respectively, with 11 bases between them. Germline V gene data show CDR1 as DFQATT and CDR2 as SNEGSKA (reference sequence). CDR3 length: 13 residues. This CDR3 reads CSASRTVKETQYF. In nucleotides, the CDR3 is TGCAGTGCTAGCCGGACAGTCAAAGAGACCCAGTACTTC.

In the case of this clonotype: The junction shows a germline mismatch at one end, possibly a read error. The chain carries TRBV7-7 and TRBJ2-3, with D possibly being TRBD1 or TRBD2 (5 bases each). The CDR3 is 15 residues long. The germline V gene has CDR1 SSHAT and CDR2 FNYEAQ (reference sequence). CDR3 nucleotide sequence: TGTGCTAGCAGCTTTAGAGGGGCTAGCACAGATACGCAGTATTTT. This codes for CASSFRGASTDTQYF.

This clonotype occurred many times. The chain joins TRBV29-1 to TRBJ2-2, with no clear D. There are 13 residues in the CDR3. CDR1 is SQVTM, CDR2 ANQGSEA, per germline. V lost 2 bases, J lost 3 bases, and 7 bases lay in between. The CDR3 DNA reads TGCAGCGTTGAATCGGGTGACACCGGGGAGCTGTTTTTT. Its translation: CSVESGDTGELFF.

This clonotype has at least ten counts. The V gene is TRBV4-2, the J gene TRBJ2-3; D uncertain. CDR1 LGHNA and CDR2 YNFKEQ come from the germline V gene. The CDR3 sequence is 15 residues long. Between the trimmed V and J ends, which lost 0 bases and 4 bases, there was a span of 11 bases. CDR3: CASSQEGRAPDTQYF. Here the CDR3 DNA reads TGTGCCAGCAGCCAAGAGGGAAGAGCCCCAGATACGCAGTATTTT.

This clonotype was detected only a few times. The chain couples TRBV7-6 to TRBJ2-7; D could derive from TRBD1 or TRBD2 (7 bases each). Trimming shortened V by 6 bases and J by 2 bases, and 20 bases separated the two germline ends. Looked up from germline, CDR1 is SGHVS and CDR2 is FNYEAQ. The CDR3 spans 16 residues. This CDR3 reads CASSPQGGGPAYEQYF. The CDR3 coding sequence is TGTGCCAGCAGTCCTCAGGGGGGGGGACCCGCCTACGAGCAGTACTTC.

This clonotype occurred a few times. The V and J genes are TRBV12-3 or TRBV12-4 and TRBJ2-1; 12 bases are shared with TRBD2. CDR3 length: 18 amino acids. Trimming removed 7 bases from V and 0 bases from J; junction bases left unmatched: 10. CDR3 sequence (DNA): TGTGCCAGCAAAAATCTAGCGGGAGGGCCCCTCTCCTACAATGAGCAGTTCTTC. This gives the protein CASKNLAGGPLSYNEQFF.

This clonotype was found many times. The chain is built from TRBV20-1 and TRBJ2-3, with TRBD2 matching over 9 bases. Germline trimming cut 0 bases from V and 4 bases from J; bases unmatched to any gene: 11. Germline V gives CDR1 DFQATT, CDR2 SNEGSKA (reference sequence). The CDR3 extends over 17 amino acids. The CDR3 loop is CSARDMGLAFIPDTQYF. The CDR3 coding sequence is TGCAGTGCTAGAGATATGGGACTAGCCTTCATCCCAGATACGCAGTATTTT.

This clonotype has a count of ten or more. The rearrangement joins TRBV27 to TRBJ2-7; D is perhaps TRBD1 or TRBD2 (6 bases each). Germline CDR1 is MNHEY and CDR2 is SMNVEV (reference sequence). The CDR3 contains 16 residues. V was trimmed by 2 bases and J by 0 bases, leaving 14 bases between them. As DNA, the CDR3 is TGTGCCAGCAGTTTAGCAGGGGACTTAAGCTCCTACGAGCAGTACTTC. It is translated as CASSLAGDLSSYEQYF.

V gene TRBV29-1 combines with J gene TRBJ1-4, with D unclear. CDR1 and CDR2 (germline): SQVTM, ANQGSEA. Trimming took off 4 bases at V and 7 bases at J, with 13 bases between the two ends. The CDR3 runs to 13 residues. The CDR3 region is CSVVIWWGEKLFF. CDR3 DNA sequence: TGCAGCGTTGTGATCTGGTGGGGTGAAAAACTGTTTTTT.

In its sample, this clonotype was seen a few times. The rearrangement uses TRBV18 and TRBJ2-3; D possibly corresponds to TRBD2 (5 bases). Germline V gives CDR1 KGHSH, CDR2 LQKENI. V lost 2 bases and J lost 6, with 18 bases in between. The CDR3 loop spans 16 amino acids. The CDR3 reads CASSPSLLGAADTQYF. Written as DNA, the CDR3 is TGTGCCAGCTCACCAAGTCTTCTAGGAGCGGCGGATACGCAGTATTTT.

This clonotype has ten or more counts. This rearrangement joins TRBV7-9 to TRBJ2-7, with D perhaps matching TRBD2 (5 bases). The CDR3 spans 12 residues. Germline V gene lookup returns CDR1 SEHNR and CDR2 FQNEAQ (reference sequence). Trimming pared 6 bases from V and 6 bases from J, leaving 12 bases between. The CDR3 nucleotides read TGTGCCAGCAGTCGTGTAGCGATCGAGCAGTACTTC. Amino acid sequence: CASSRVAIEQYF.

This clonotype was counted many times. V gene TRBV6-2 or TRBV6-3 combines with J gene TRBJ2-2; TRBD2 aligns across 7 bases. The CDR3 spans 15 residues. V was clipped by 2 bases and J by 6 bases; unmatched bases: 6. The germline V gene encodes CDR1 MNHEY and CDR2 SVGEGT. CDR3 sequence: CASSYGREYPGELFF. The CDR3 region has the DNA TGTGCCAGCAGTTACGGGCGGGAGTATCCCGGGGAGCTGTTTTTT.

The gene calls are TRBV27 and TRBJ2-7, with 10 bases aligning to TRBD1. CDR1 and CDR2 from the germline V gene are MNHEY and SMNVEV (reference sequence). After removal of 1 base from V and 3 bases from J, the junction contained 3 bases not matched to a gene. The CDR3 sequence is 15 residues long. The CDR3 DNA follows: TGTGCCAGCAGTTTATTAGGGACAGGGGTCTACGAGCAGTACTTC. Amino acid sequence: CASSLLGTGVYEQYF.

This clonotype was detected many times. This chain joins TRBV21-1 and TRBJ2-7; no check of the table's D call, TRBD1, against the DNA was made. TRBV21-1 is assigned pseudogene status. CDR3 length equals 16 residues. The CDR3 is CASSKDQGISSYEQYF. Here the CDR3 DNA reads TGTGCCAGCAGCAAAGATCAGGGTATTAGCTCCTACGAGCAGTACTTC.

With regard to this clonotype: Just one base apart from a much larger clone, this may be a read error. In DNA, the CDR3 is TGTGCCAGCAGCCTGGGGTTCCCGACTAGCGGGAAGAAAGATACGCAGTATTTT. This sequence encodes CASSLGFPTSGKKDTQYF. The chain recombines TRBV12-3 or TRBV12-4 with TRBJ2-3, with TRBD2 identical over 11 bases. V trimming: 6 bases; J trimming: 5 bases; junction bases outside the gene matches: 16. The length of the CDR3 is 18 residues.

This clonotype was counted a few times. The chain combines TRBV29-1 with TRBJ2-2; a weak D match, TRBD2 (5 bases). The CDR3 covers 13 residues. Per germline, CDR1 SQVTM and CDR2 ANQGSEA. Trimming took off 2 bases at V and 5 bases at J, with 9 bases between the two ends. CDR3 coding DNA: TGCAGCGTTGAAAAGCGGCCGACCGGGGAGCTGTTTTTT. Encoded protein: CSVEKRPTGELFF.

In regard to this clonotype: This clone may be a read error of a much larger clone one base away. This chain connects TRBV3-1 to TRBJ1-1; D is ambiguous. This CDR3 is built from 14 residues. V was clipped by 0 bases and J by 4 bases, with 9 bases between them. The germline V gene encodes CDR1 LGHDT and CDR2 YNNKEL (reference sequence). CDR3 residues: CASSQDGGRTEAFF. CDR3 in DNA: TGTGCCAGCAGCCAAGACGGCGGGCGCACTGAAGCTTTCTTT.

The rearrangement uses TRBV7-8 and TRBJ2-7; D is ambiguous. There are 12 residues in the CDR3. Germline CDR1 reads SGHVS; CDR2 reads FQNEAQ. V lost 5 bases and J 11 bases, leaving 16 bases between the germline ends. CDR3 amino acids: CASSQSIRPEYF. CDR3 DNA: TGTGCCAGCAGCCAGTCAATACGGCCCGAGTACTTC.

This clonotype came up many times. The chain employs TRBV6-5 and TRBJ2-2, with a weak D call TRBD1 (6 bases). The CDR3 is 17 amino acids. Germline CDR1 and CDR2: MNHEY and SVGAGI. V was shortened by 0 bases and J by 0 bases, with 11 bases between the two germline ends. As DNA, the CDR3 is TGTGCCAGCAGTTACTCGACAGGAGACGCGAACACCGGGGAGCTGTTTTTT. Translated: CASSYSTGDANTGELFF.